The present TCR beta chain was sequenced within a study of blood T cell repertoires in COVID-19. Study details: COVID-19 samples from acute and convalescent phases originated in the United States, Italy and Spain. The cDNA or gDNA used as material had been derived from T cells, B-cell-depleted T cells, or PBMCs.

Original processing methods: Estimation of nucleated cell counts relied on the amplification of reference gene primers. The method was immunoSEQ multiplex PCR; TCRdb's version includes in-frame clones alone and lacks a portion of them. The V and J calls and clone size are taken from that table; D and trimming were inferred from the DNA. The sample has approximately 150,000 clones, 84% seen once. This clone was picked up many times. The CDR3 covers 17 residues. Trimming left V 3 bases short and J 7 bases short, with 26 bases between. Germline CDR1 SGHNT, CDR2 YYREEE (reference sequence). The rearrangement uses TRBV5-4 and TRBJ2-7; TRBD1 is a possible D gene (8 bases). Sequencing was done on a sample of peripheral blood. The source of this sequence is a human donor in a cohort sampled during active COVID-19. The CDR3 protein is CASSSDLQGGGGLEQYF. CDR3 in DNA: TGTGCCAGCAGCTCAGACCTACAGGGGGGCGGGGGCTTGGAGCAGTACTTC.